These 25 T cell receptor beta chains were all obtained from the same sample, sequenced in a study of cytomegalovirus exposure and HLA in healthy donors. The PCR employed 60 Vbeta primers together with 13 Jbeta primers. TCRdb keeps only in-frame clones here, not all; method: immunoSEQ multiplex PCR. The sample holds approximately 150,000 clones; 84% are singletons and the top ten take 4.5% to 5.5%. Sequenced input: PBMCs. All receptors derive from a man younger than 35 in good health and CMV-seronegative.

The V and J genes are TRBV7-9 and TRBJ1-2; no clear D. The CDR3 spans 14 residues. The germline gives CDR1 SEHNR, CDR2 FQNEAQ (reference sequence). V shed 1 base and J shed 0 bases, with 6 bases lying between them. As DNA, the CDR3 is TGTGCCAGCAGCTTAGGTCCGGCTAACTATGGCTACACCTTC. Its protein product is CASSLGPANYGYTF.

The CDR3 loop reads CASSKALLGHSPLYEQYF. CDR3 bases: TGTGCCAGCAGCAAAGCCCTTCTTGGACACAGCCCCCTCTACGAGCAGTACTTC. This sequence joins TRBV21-1 and TRBJ2-7; the table's D call TRBD1 went unverified against the DNA. TRBV21-1 counts as a pseudogene. The CDR3 extends over 18 amino acids.

This clone was counted only a few times. The V call is TRBV14, the J call TRBJ2-1; 12 positions agree with TRBD2. Trimming cost V 0 bases and J 3 bases; bases outside gene matches: 6. This CDR3 spans 18 amino acids. The germline gives CDR1 SGHDN, CDR2 FVKESK. CDR3 loop: CASSQETELAGGYNEQFF. DNA for the CDR3: TGTGCCAGCAGCCAAGAAACGGAACTAGCGGGGGGCTACAATGAGCAGTTCTTC.

This rearrangement joins TRBV5-6 to TRBJ1-1, with a weak D call TRBD1 (5 bases). The V gene lost 2 bases and the J gene lost 3 bases, with 17 bases spanning the gap. The CDR3 has 16 residues. Germline lookup yields CDR1 SGHDT and CDR2 YYEEEE. CDR3 residues: CASSLSGLGVDTEAFF. The CDR3 DNA is TGTGCCAGCAGCTTATCGGGACTCGGAGTGGACACTGAAGCTTTCTTT.

Only a few counts were recorded for this clone. The rearrangement links TRBV10-3 to TRBJ1-2; D gene uncertain. This CDR3 comprises 13 residues. Germline V gene data show CDR1 as ENHRY and CDR2 as SYGVKD. The V end lost 3 bases, the J end lost 5 bases, and 10 bases lay between the germline ends. The CDR3 DNA follows: TGTGCCATCAGTGAATCGGTTATGTATGGCTACACCTTC. Protein sequence: CAISESVMYGYTF.

As concerns this clone: One end of the junction does not line up with germline, which may come from a read error. The genes are TRBV2 and TRBJ2-2; D is perhaps TRBD2 (6 bases). In germline, CDR1 is SNHLY, CDR2 FYNNEI. The CDR3 totals 16 residues. The CDR3 bases are TGTGCCAGCAATGAAGAAGCGGGTCGACGTCCCGGGGAGCTGTTTTTT. This codes for CASNEEAGRRPGELFF.

This rearrangement joins TRBV11-3 to TRBJ2-1; D remains ambiguous. The CDR3 has 17 amino acids. V lost 4 bases and J lost 0, with 16 bases in between. Germline V CDR1 and CDR2: SGHNT, YENEEA. This chain's CDR3 is CASSSPFAKSSYNEQFF. In DNA form, the CDR3 reads TGTGCCAGCAGCTCGCCCTTCGCGAAGAGCTCCTACAATGAGCAGTTCTTC.

The V gene is TRBV5-6, the J gene TRBJ2-7; TRBD1 aligns across 10 bases. Germline loops: CDR1 SGHDT, CDR2 YYEEEE. The CDR3 consists of 14 residues. J gave up 6 bases and V 4 bases, and 7 bases lay outside the gene matches. The CDR3 nucleotides are TGTGCCAGCAGCCGGACAGGGGGGAATCTCGAGCAGTACTTC. Protein sequence: CASSRTGGNLEQYF.

The chain couples TRBV7-3 to TRBJ2-2; TRBD2 aligns across 12 bases. Germline CDR1 and CDR2: SGHTA and FQGTGA. The CDR3 is made up of 22 amino acids. Germline trimming cut 0 bases from V and 4 bases from J; bases unmatched to any gene: 18. The CDR3 DNA reads TGTGCCAGCAGCTTAACAGGGCTAGCGGGAGGGATAGCCTTCCGAGGCACCGGGGAGCTGTTTTTT. Amino acids: CASSLTGLAGGIAFRGTGELFF.

The rearrangement uses TRBV27 and TRBJ2-5; the match to TRBD2 covers 14 bases. This CDR3 is built from 15 residues. Trimming cost V 5 bases and J 2 bases; bases outside gene matches: 1. CDR1 and CDR2 (germline): MNHEY, SMNVEV (reference sequence). CDR3 in amino acids: CASSRLAGGQETQYF. In nucleotides, the CDR3 is TGTGCCAGCAGTAGACTAGCGGGGGGGCAAGAGACCCAGTACTTC.

V and J are TRBV5-1 and TRBJ2-5; 7 positions agree with TRBD1. CDR1 and CDR2 (germline): SGHRS, YFSETQ. With 7 bases clipped from V and 2 bases from J, the junction kept 5 bases outside the gene matches. The CDR3 has 13 amino acids. The CDR3 loop reads CASGGQRQETQYF. CDR3 bases: TGCGCCAGCGGGGGACAGAGACAAGAGACCCAGTACTTC.

The rearrangement uses TRBV19 and TRBJ1-1; 9 bases align to TRBD1. Germline V gene lookup returns CDR1 LNHDA and CDR2 SQIVND (reference sequence). V dropped 4 bases and J dropped 4; count of bases not matched to a gene: 7. The CDR3 covers 15 residues. CDR3: CASSTRDRVITEAFF. The CDR3 coding sequence is TGTGCCAGTAGTACGCGGGACAGGGTAATCACTGAAGCTTTCTTT.

This chain joins TRBV19 and TRBJ1-6; 9 bases match TRBD1. V lost 3 bases and J lost 5; bases outside the gene matches: 8. Germline-derived CDR1 and CDR2 are LNHDA and SQIVND (reference sequence). The CDR3 covers 17 residues. CDR3 residues: CASSIILRTGDNSPLHF. DNA of the CDR3: TGTGCCAGTAGTATTATTCTTAGGACAGGGGATAATTCACCCCTCCACTTT.

V is TRBV19 and J is TRBJ2-1; 9 bases match TRBD2. From germline, CDR1 is LNHDA and CDR2 SQIVND (reference sequence). J gave up 6 bases and V 6 bases, and 15 bases lay outside the gene matches. The CDR3 is 17 residues long. CDR3 sequence reads: CASRGGWSSGTSNEQFF. CDR3 nucleotides: TGTGCCAGTAGGGGTGGTTGGTCTAGCGGGACATCCAATGAGCAGTTCTTC.

This chain connects TRBV19 to TRBJ1-5, with D perhaps TRBD1 (5 bases). This CDR3 has 16 residues. V lost 0 bases to trimming and J lost 9 bases, with 18 bases between them. Germline CDR1 reads LNHDA; CDR2 reads SQIVND (reference sequence). For the CDR3, the DNA is TGTGCCAGTAGTATAGATCCGCCAGGGTTTAAGGGGCCCCAGCATTTT. Protein: CASSIDPPGFKGPQHF.

Written as DNA, the CDR3 is TGTGCCAGCAGTGGCCTCCCTAACACAGATACGCAGTATTTT. This translates into CASSGLPNTDTQYF. The chain combines TRBV6-4 with TRBJ2-3; D is uncertain. The CDR3 length is 14 residues. Germline V lookup: CDR1 MRHNA, CDR2 SNTAGT. Trimming pared 4 bases from V and 2 bases from J, leaving 10 bases between.

The table lists this clone with a few counts. V usage is TRBV5-5 and J usage is TRBJ1-5, with D unresolved. Trimming removed 0 bases at V and 2 bases at J, with 6 bases between. CDR1 and CDR2 from the germline V gene are SGHKS and YYEKEE (reference sequence). The CDR3 length is 14 residues. The CDR3 reads CASSLVGGNQPQHF. The CDR3, as DNA: TGTGCCAGCAGCTTGGTCGGGGGCAATCAGCCCCAGCATTTT.

This clone was seen a single time. The CDR3 is CASSQGQGQVYEQYF. Written as DNA, the CDR3 is TGCGCCAGCAGCCAAGGCCAGGGACAGGTCTACGAGCAGTACTTC. The gene calls are TRBV4-3 and TRBJ2-7; TRBD1 aligns across 8 bases. This CDR3 has 15 amino acids. From germline, CDR1 is LGHNA and CDR2 YSLEER. Trimming removed 1 base from V and 3 bases from J; junction bases left unmatched: 5.

This clone was counted a few times. The rearrangement links TRBV5-6 to TRBJ2-5, with 10 bases fitting TRBD1. V lost 1 base, J lost 3 bases, and 3 bases stayed unmatched. Germline V gives CDR1 SGHDT, CDR2 YYEEEE. The CDR3 is made up of 15 amino acids. The CDR3 protein is CASSLTGTGEETQYF. CDR3 coding DNA: TGTGCCAGCAGCTTGACAGGGACAGGGGAAGAGACCCAGTACTTC.

This chain links TRBV6-5 with TRBJ1-1; D is possibly TRBD1 (5 bases). Trimming stripped 0 bases from V and 1 base from J, with 9 bases between. Germline CDR1 reads MNHEY; CDR2 reads SVGAGI. The length of the CDR3 is 15 residues. This CDR3 is CASSYSETGNTEAFF. For the CDR3, the DNA is TGTGCCAGCAGTTACTCGGAAACAGGGAACACTGAAGCTTTCTTT.

This clone was seen once. This rearrangement joins TRBV7-9 to TRBJ2-4; the D gene is possibly TRBD2 (5 bases). Germline lookup yields CDR1 SEHNR and CDR2 FQNEAQ (reference sequence). The CDR3 consists of 15 residues. Trimming stripped 5 bases from V and 2 bases from J, with 13 bases between. CDR3 residues: CASSPGLLPKNIQYF. The CDR3 DNA is TGTGCCAGCAGCCCCGGACTTCTTCCCAAAAACATTCAGTACTTC.

In this sample, this clone turned up once. The gene calls are TRBV7-9 and TRBJ2-5; D gene ambiguous. TRBJ2-7 explains the end of the DNA better; the J call may be wrong. The germline CDR1 and CDR2 sequences are SEHNR and FQNEAQ (reference sequence). This CDR3 comprises 12 residues. The CDR3 DNA reads TGTGCCAGCAGCCTCGATCCTTACGAGCAGTACTTC. The encoded protein is CASSLDPYEQYF.

The genes are TRBV21-1 and TRBJ1-2; TRBD1, as called in the table, went unchecked against the DNA. TRBV21-1 constitutes a pseudogene. The CDR3 runs to 16 residues. The CDR3: CASSKALRGYFDGYTF. CDR3 nucleotide sequence: TGTGCCAGCAGCAAAGCGCTCAGGGGGTACTTTGATGGCTACACCTTC.

CDR3 nucleotides: TGTGCCTGGAAGGACAGGGGGTACACTGAAGCTTTCTTT. This gives the protein CAWKDRGYTEAFF. The chain carries TRBV30 and TRBJ1-1; 10 bases align to TRBD1. V dropped 4 bases and J dropped 3; count of bases not matched to a gene: 2. This CDR3 spans 13 amino acids. The germline CDR1 and CDR2 sequences are GTSNPN and SVGIG (reference sequence).

The J gene is TRBJ2-1, the V gene TRBV7-9, with a weak D call TRBD2 (6 bases). Germline V gene data show CDR1 as SEHNR and CDR2 as FQNEAQ (reference sequence). V was clipped by 3 bases and J by 8 bases, with 17 bases between them. This CDR3 has 15 residues. CDR3: CASSLVLALRDEQFF. The CDR3 DNA reads as TGTGCCAGCAGCTTGGTACTAGCCCTCCGAGATGAGCAGTTCTTC.